This passage covers 17 T cell receptor beta chains from one sample sequenced in a study of shared clonotypes between healthy human individuals. This table comes from immunoSEQ multiplex PCR, and its TCRdb copy is limited to in-frame clones, with some not included. The repertoire consists of roughly 2.5 million clones, with roughly nine tenths occurring once and the leading ten covering over 0.12%. Specimen: naive CD4+ T cells sorted from blood. The subset is: CD45RA+ positively selected. These receptors all come from a man aged 18 to 35 in good health.

This clone was observed a handful of times. V gene TRBV9 combines with J gene TRBJ2-4; D is perhaps TRBD2 (6 bases). The ends were cut back, 3 bases at V and 3 bases at J, with 13 bases in the middle. Germline assignment: CDR1 SGDLS and CDR2 YYNGEE. This CDR3 is 15 amino acids long. In DNA form, the CDR3 reads TGTGCCAGCAGCGGATGGGGGGAGGTCAAAAACATTCAGTACTTC. Its protein product is CASSGWGEVKNIQYF.

This sequence joins TRBV4-2 and TRBJ1-2; 8 bases line up with TRBD1. The CDR3 totals 15 residues. The ends lost 1 base at V and 3 bases at J; junction bases unmatched: 4. Germline V gene lookup returns CDR1 LGHNA and CDR2 YNFKEQ. The CDR3 DNA reads as TGTGCCAGCAGCCAAGTTCAGGGGGCTGACTATGGCTACACCTTC. It encodes CASSQVQGADYGYTF.

The genes are TRBV7-9 and TRBJ2-1; 11 bases agree with TRBD2. The germline V gene has CDR1 SEHNR and CDR2 FQNEAQ (reference sequence). Trimming at V came to 5 bases and at J to 7 bases, leaving 7 bases not matched to a gene. CDR3 length: 15 amino acids. The CDR3 loop reads CASSRTSGLGNEQFF. CDR3 nucleotide sequence: TGTGCCAGCAGCAGGACTAGCGGGCTCGGAAATGAGCAGTTCTTC.

This chain uses TRBV6-5 with TRBJ1-6; 7 bases match TRBD1. CDR1 and CDR2 from the germline V gene are MNHEY and SVGAGI. V trimming: 0 bases; J trimming: 6 bases; junction bases outside the gene matches: 2. The CDR3 spans 15 residues. The CDR3 nucleotides are TGTGCCAGCAGTTACTCGACAGGGTTTAATTCACCCCTCCACTTT. This encodes CASSYSTGFNSPLHF.

This clone was found a few times. V and J are TRBV28 and TRBJ1-2, with TRBD1 identical over 12 bases. Germline lookup yields CDR1 MDHEN and CDR2 SYDVKM. This CDR3 is 15 amino acids long. J lost 5 bases, V lost 4 bases, and 5 bases had no gene match. In DNA form, the CDR3 reads TGTGCCAGCAGTTCGGGACAGGGGGCGCGGTATGGCTACACCTTC. Translation gives CASSSGQGARYGYTF.

The CDR3 loop is CASSTTSSVEQYF. The CDR3 DNA reads TGTGCCAGCAGCACCACTAGTTCCGTCGAGCAGTACTTC. The chain has TRBV5-4 and TRBJ2-7; tentative D call: TRBD2 (5 bases). Trimming cost V 4 bases and J 6 bases, with 14 bases left between them. Germline V gene lookup returns CDR1 SGHNT and CDR2 YYREEE (reference sequence). CDR3 length equals 13 residues.

The CDR3 here is CASSLMRGGNEQFF. The CDR3 DNA is TGTGCCAGCAGTTTGATGCGGGGTGGCAATGAGCAGTTCTTC. This chain connects TRBV27 to TRBJ2-1, with TRBD2 as a possible D gene (6 bases). The germline V gene has CDR1 MNHEY and CDR2 SMNVEV (reference sequence). CDR3 length: 14 residues. The V end lost 3 bases, the J end lost 6 bases, and 12 bases lay between the germline ends.

The chain has TRBV29-1 and TRBJ2-1, with 10 bases identical to TRBD2. In germline, CDR1 is SQVTM, CDR2 ANQGSEA. CDR3 length: 16 residues. The ends lost 8 bases at V and 3 bases at J; junction bases unmatched: 13. This chain's CDR3 is CSPKGTGLALYNEQFF. CDR3 nucleotide sequence: TGCAGCCCCAAGGGGACGGGACTAGCGCTCTACAATGAGCAGTTCTTC.

The table lists this clone with a few counts. The chain carries TRBV5-1 and TRBJ1-6, with D unresolved. CDR1 and CDR2 (germline): SGHRS, YFSETQ. The V end lost 1 base, the J end lost 8 bases, and 16 bases lay between the germline ends. This CDR3 has 16 residues. CDR3 bases: TGCGCCAGCAGCTTGTTGCACCCGCGAGGTGATTCACCCCTCCACTTT. Amino acids: CASSLLHPRGDSPLHF.

CDR3 loop: CASRDNRGGDTQYF. CDR3 DNA sequence: TGTGCCAGCAGAGACAACAGGGGAGGGGATACGCAGTATTTT. The V call is TRBV7-2, the J call TRBJ2-3, with D perhaps matching TRBD1 or TRBD2 (7 bases each). Germline loops: CDR1 SGHTA, CDR2 FQGNSA. The V gene lost 6 bases and the J gene lost 6 bases, with 16 bases spanning the gap. The CDR3 sequence is 14 residues long.

As for this clone: Other DNA sequences in this sample translate to the same CDR3. The chain combines TRBV18 with TRBJ2-2, with 8 positions matching TRBD2. This CDR3 comprises 15 residues. The germline gives CDR1 KGHSH, CDR2 LQKENI. The V gene end was trimmed by 5 bases and the J gene end by 0 bases; junction bases not matched to a gene: 2. CDR3 residues: CASSSGGANTGELFF. The DNA of the CDR3 is TGTGCCAGCTCAAGCGGGGGTGCGAACACCGGGGAGCTGTTTTTT.

The chain combines TRBV2 with TRBJ1-1, with TRBD1 identical over 7 bases. Germline assignment: CDR1 SNHLY and CDR2 FYNNEI. The CDR3 contains 15 residues. Unmatched junction bases numbered 12, after V lost 11 bases and J lost 0 bases. For the CDR3, the DNA is TGTGCCGGGAAAATACAGGGGAACATGAACACTGAAGCTTTCTTT. Translated: CAGKIQGNMNTEAFF.

The gene calls are TRBV2 and TRBJ1-2; D is unclear. The CDR3 covers 12 residues. V dropped 4 bases and J dropped 4 bases, with 7 bases sitting between them. Germline loops: CDR1 SNHLY, CDR2 FYNNEI. CDR3 DNA: TGTGCCAGCAGTGTCGAGGGCTATGGCTACACCTTC. It translates to CASSVEGYGYTF.

This rearrangement joins TRBV11-3 to TRBJ2-5; 13 bases agree with TRBD2. The germline V gene encodes CDR1 SGHNT and CDR2 YENEEA. Trimming cost V 5 bases and J 1 base; bases outside gene matches: 4. This CDR3 has 16 residues. The chain's CDR3 is CASSHRTSGGQETQYF. The DNA of the CDR3 is TGTGCCAGCAGCCACCGGACTAGCGGGGGCCAAGAGACCCAGTACTTC.

This chain connects TRBV9 to TRBJ2-5, with D perhaps TRBD2 (5 bases). This CDR3 has 12 residues. Germline CDR1 reads SGDLS; CDR2 reads YYNGEE. V was cut by 7 bases and J by 7 bases, with 14 bases left in between. The CDR3 is CASSRELGTQYF. Here the CDR3 DNA reads TGTGCCAGCTCGAGGGAGCTGGGGACCCAGTACTTC.

CDR3 nucleotides: TGTGCCAGCAGTTCCGGGACAGGGGCTGCTGGGGCCAACGTCCTGACTTTC. It encodes CASSSGTGAAGANVLTF. This sequence joins TRBV28 and TRBJ2-6, with TRBD1 matching 10 bases. The germline V gene encodes CDR1 MDHEN and CDR2 SYDVKM. The CDR3 has 17 residues. Losses at the gene ends were 4 bases for V and 2 bases for J; bases not matched to a gene: 5.

This clone is a singleton in its sample. This chain joins TRBV2 and TRBJ2-7, with 9 nucleotides matching TRBD1. J gave up 8 bases and V 5 bases, and 10 bases lay outside the gene matches. The CDR3 sequence is 14 residues long. Germline V lookup: CDR1 SNHLY, CDR2 FYNNEI. The CDR3 nucleotides read TGTGCCAGCAGTACCGGGACAGGGTCACTGAAGCAGTACTTC. Translation: CASSTGTGSLKQYF.